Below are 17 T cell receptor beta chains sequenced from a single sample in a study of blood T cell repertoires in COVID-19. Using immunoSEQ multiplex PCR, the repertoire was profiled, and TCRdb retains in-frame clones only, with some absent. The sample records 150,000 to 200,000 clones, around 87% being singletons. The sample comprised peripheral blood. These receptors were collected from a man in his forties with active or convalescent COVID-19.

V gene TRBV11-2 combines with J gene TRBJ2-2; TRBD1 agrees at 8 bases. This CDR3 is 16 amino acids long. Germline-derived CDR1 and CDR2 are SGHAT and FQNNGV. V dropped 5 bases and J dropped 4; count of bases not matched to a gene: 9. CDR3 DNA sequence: TGTGCCAGCAGCCCGCGGACAGGGAAGGGCACCGGGGAGCTGTTTTTT. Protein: CASSPRTGKGTGELFF.

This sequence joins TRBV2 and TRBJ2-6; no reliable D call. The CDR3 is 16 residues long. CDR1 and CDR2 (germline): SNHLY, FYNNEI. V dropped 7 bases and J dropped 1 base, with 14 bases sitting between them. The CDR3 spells CASTLEAVSGANVLTF. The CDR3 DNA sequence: TGTGCCAGCACCCTCGAGGCAGTTTCTGGGGCCAACGTCCTGACTTTC.

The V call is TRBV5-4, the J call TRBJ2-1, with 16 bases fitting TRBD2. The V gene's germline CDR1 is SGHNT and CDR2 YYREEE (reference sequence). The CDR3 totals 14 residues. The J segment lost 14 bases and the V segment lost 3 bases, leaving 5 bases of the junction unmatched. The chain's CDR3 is CASSSGTSGGAKFF. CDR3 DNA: TGTGCCAGCAGCTCCGGGACTAGCGGGGGGGCAAAGTTCTTC.

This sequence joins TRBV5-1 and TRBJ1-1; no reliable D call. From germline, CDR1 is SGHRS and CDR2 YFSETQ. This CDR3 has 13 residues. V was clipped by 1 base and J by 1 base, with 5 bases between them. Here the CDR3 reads CASSLQSNTEAFF. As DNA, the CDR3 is TGCGCCAGCAGCTTGCAGTCGAACACTGAAGCTTTCTTT.

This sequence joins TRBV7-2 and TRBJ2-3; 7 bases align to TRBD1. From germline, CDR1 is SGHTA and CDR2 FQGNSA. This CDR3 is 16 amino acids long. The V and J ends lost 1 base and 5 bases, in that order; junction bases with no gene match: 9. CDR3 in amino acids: CASSLGRAGGEDTQYF. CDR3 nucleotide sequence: TGTGCCAGCAGCTTAGGGCGTGCAGGGGGAGAAGATACGCAGTATTTT.

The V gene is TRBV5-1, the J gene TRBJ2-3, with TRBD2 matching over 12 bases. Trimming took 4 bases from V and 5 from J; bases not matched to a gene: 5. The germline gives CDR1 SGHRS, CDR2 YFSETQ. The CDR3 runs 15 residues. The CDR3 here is CASSRQTSGGDTQYF. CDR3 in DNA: TGCGCCAGCAGCCGGCAGACTAGCGGGGGAGATACGCAGTATTTT.

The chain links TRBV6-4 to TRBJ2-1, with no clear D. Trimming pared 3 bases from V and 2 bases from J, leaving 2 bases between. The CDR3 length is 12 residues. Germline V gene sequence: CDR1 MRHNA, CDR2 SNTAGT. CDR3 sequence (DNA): TGTGCCAGCAGTGATACCTACAATGAGCAGTTCTTC. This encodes CASSDTYNEQFF.

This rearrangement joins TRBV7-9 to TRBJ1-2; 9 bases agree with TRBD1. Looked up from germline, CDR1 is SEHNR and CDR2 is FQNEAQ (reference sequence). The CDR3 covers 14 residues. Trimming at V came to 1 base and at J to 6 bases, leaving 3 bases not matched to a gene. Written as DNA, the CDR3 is TGTGCCAGCAGCTTAGGGACAGGGGTCGATGGCTACACCTTC. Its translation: CASSLGTGVDGYTF.

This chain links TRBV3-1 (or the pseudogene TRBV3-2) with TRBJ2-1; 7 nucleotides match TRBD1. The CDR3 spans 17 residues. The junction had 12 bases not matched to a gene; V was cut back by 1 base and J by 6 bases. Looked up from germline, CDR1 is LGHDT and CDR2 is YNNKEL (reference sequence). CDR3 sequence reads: CASSQADRVHPPNEQFF. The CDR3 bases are TGTGCCAGCAGCCAAGCTGACAGGGTGCACCCCCCCAATGAGCAGTTCTTC.

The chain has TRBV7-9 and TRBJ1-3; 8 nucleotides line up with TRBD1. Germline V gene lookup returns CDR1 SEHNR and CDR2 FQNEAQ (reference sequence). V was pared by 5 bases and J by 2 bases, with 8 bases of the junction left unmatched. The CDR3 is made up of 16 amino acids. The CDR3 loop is CASSHTDREAGNTIYF. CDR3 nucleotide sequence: TGTGCCAGCAGCCACACGGACAGGGAAGCTGGAAACACCATATATTTT.

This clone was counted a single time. CDR3 nucleotide sequence: TGTGCCAGCTCACCACCTCGCGGGGGCCCCCTCACAGATACGCAGTATTTT. It yields the protein CASSPPRGGPLTDTQYF. This chain links TRBV18 with TRBJ2-3; tentatively, D is TRBD2 (7 bases). This CDR3 spans 17 amino acids. From germline, CDR1 is KGHSH and CDR2 LQKENI. The V and J ends lost 0 bases and 2 bases respectively, with 15 bases between them.

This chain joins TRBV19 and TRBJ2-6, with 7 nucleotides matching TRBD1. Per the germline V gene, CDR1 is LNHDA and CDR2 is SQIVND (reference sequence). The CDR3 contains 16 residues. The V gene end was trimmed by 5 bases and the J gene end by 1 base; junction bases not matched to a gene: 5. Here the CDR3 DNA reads TGTGCCAGTAGTCCAGGGGGTTTGTCTGGGGCCAACGTCCTGACTTTC. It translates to CASSPGGLSGANVLTF.

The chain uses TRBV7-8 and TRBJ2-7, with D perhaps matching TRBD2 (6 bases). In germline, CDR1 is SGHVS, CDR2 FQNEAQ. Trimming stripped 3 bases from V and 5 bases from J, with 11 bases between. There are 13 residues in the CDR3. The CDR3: CASSFTGEDEQYF. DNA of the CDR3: TGTGCCAGCAGCTTTACGGGGGAGGACGAGCAGTACTTC.

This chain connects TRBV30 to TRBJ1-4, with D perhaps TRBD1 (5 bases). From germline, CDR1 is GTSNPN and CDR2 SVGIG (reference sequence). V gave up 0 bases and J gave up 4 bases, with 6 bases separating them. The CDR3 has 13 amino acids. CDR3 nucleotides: TGTGCCTGGAGTGTACAGGTTAATGAAAAACTGTTTTTT. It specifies CAWSVQVNEKLFF.

In DNA form, the CDR3 reads TGTGCCAGCAGTTTAGGGGCCTCGGGAGCTTTCTTT. Protein: CASSLGASGAFF. The chain recombines TRBV28 with TRBJ1-1; possible D gene TRBD1, 5 bases. This CDR3 has 12 amino acids. V lost 2 bases, J lost 10 bases, and 11 bases lay in between. From germline, CDR1 is MDHEN and CDR2 SYDVKM.

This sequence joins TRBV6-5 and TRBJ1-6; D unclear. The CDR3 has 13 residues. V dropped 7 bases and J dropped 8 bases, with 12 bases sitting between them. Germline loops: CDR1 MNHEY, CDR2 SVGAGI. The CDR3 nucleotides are TGTGCCAGCAAGGTCAGCGGCTATTCACCCCTCCACTTT. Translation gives CASKVSGYSPLHF.

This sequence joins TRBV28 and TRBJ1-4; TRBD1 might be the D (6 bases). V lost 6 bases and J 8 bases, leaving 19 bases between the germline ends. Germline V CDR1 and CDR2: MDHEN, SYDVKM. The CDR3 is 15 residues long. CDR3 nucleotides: TGTGCCAGCAGAGTCCGAACAGGGTTGGGCGAAAAACTGTTTTTT. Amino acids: CASRVRTGLGEKLFF.